These 14 T cell receptor beta chains were sequenced from one sample in a study of lung T cells in sarcoidosis with Löfgren's syndrome. TCRdb redid the calling of the reads with MiXCR, one entry per CDR3 protein. Of 6,500 to 9,000 distinct CDR3 sequences listed, roughly 21% are singletons. Sequenced sample: CD4+ T cells from bronchoalveolar lavage fluid. The source is a human donor with sarcoidosis (Löfgren's syndrome or another form), or a control subject (not recorded which).

This clonotype was counted at least ten times. This chain uses TRBV18 with TRBJ2-5; D is unclear. Between the trimmed V and J ends, which lost 6 bases and 2 bases, there was a span of 10 bases. This CDR3 comprises 13 residues. Per germline, CDR1 KGHSH and CDR2 LQKENI. The CDR3, as DNA: TGTGCCAGCTCTAGGACGGAGCAAGAGACCCAGTACTTC. Translation gives CASSRTEQETQYF.

Regarding this clonotype: This could be a read error, since a much larger clone is one nucleotide away. The chain joins TRBV28 to TRBJ1-2; D uncertain. Germline CDR1 MDHEN, CDR2 SYDVKM. CDR3 size: 14 residues. The CDR3 DNA reads as TGTGCCGGCAGTTTACCGCCCCCGTACTATGGCTACACCTTC. Encoded protein: CAGSLPPPYYGYTF.

The chain has TRBV3-1 and TRBJ2-7, with D perhaps matching TRBD1 (6 bases). CDR1 LGHDT and CDR2 YNNKEL come from the germline V gene (reference sequence). Trimming took off 5 bases at V and 6 bases at J, with 8 bases between the two ends. This CDR3 comprises 11 residues. The CDR3 sequence: CASSGQSEQYF. The CDR3 DNA reads TGTGCCAGCAGCGGACAGAGCGAGCAGTACTTC.

As concerns this clonotype: The DNA is left out, because the CDR3 cannot be placed on it with certainty; the CDR3 is given as TCRdb lists it. The V call is TRBV5-1, the J call TRBJ2-6. 13 amino acids form the CDR3, both terminal residues included. The V gene's germline CDR1 is SGHRS and CDR2 YFSETQ. CDR3 sequence: CASSFGDGNFPTF.

This sequence joins TRBV19 and TRBJ2-3; D is undetermined. Germline loops: CDR1 LNHDA, CDR2 SQIVND (reference sequence). Deletions cut 6 bases from V and 1 base from J, with 11 bases between. The CDR3 is 14 amino acids. CDR3 amino acids: CASRSDKGTDTQYF. The CDR3 DNA reads TGTGCCAGTAGAAGCGATAAAGGCACAGATACGCAGTATTTT.

With regard to this clonotype: A read error may account for a junction end that differs from germline. The chain has TRBV10-2 and TRBJ2-2; D is undetermined. The CDR3 covers 13 residues. Looked up from germline, CDR1 is WSHSY and CDR2 is SAAADI. As DNA, the CDR3 is TGCGCCAGCAAAGAGACGAATACCGGGGAGCTGTTTTTT. Its translation is CASKETNTGELFF.

Turning to this clonotype: This could be a read error, since a much larger clone is one nucleotide away. This chain connects TRBV20-1 to TRBJ2-1; TRBD2 matches at 8 bases. V gave up 3 bases and J gave up 11 bases; unmatched junction bases: 6. CDR3 length: 12 residues. From germline, CDR1 is DFQATT and CDR2 SNEGSKA (reference sequence). CDR3 sequence reads: CSASGGAGKQFF. DNA for the CDR3: TGCAGTGCTAGCGGGGGGGCCGGTAAGCAGTTCTTC.

In this sample, this clonotype turned up a few times. The chain couples TRBV13 to TRBJ1-2; D not resolved. CDR1 PRHDT and CDR2 FYEKMQ come from the germline V gene (reference sequence). The ends were cut back, 5 bases at V and 10 bases at J, with 14 bases in the middle. This CDR3 contains 12 residues. The CDR3, as DNA: TGTGCCAGCAGCCCCACACGGTTAGACTACACCTTC. Its translation is CASSPTRLDYTF.

The genes are TRBV7-9 and TRBJ1-5; D is undetermined. Germline CDR1 reads SEHNR; CDR2 reads FQNEAQ (reference sequence). V gave up 1 base and J gave up 3 bases, with 10 bases separating them. The CDR3 runs to 15 residues. CDR3 loop: CASSLDSPLNQPQHF. DNA for the CDR3: TGTGCCAGCAGCTTAGATTCTCCTCTCAATCAGCCCCAGCATTTT. The variable domain in full, completed from reference TRBV7-9 and TRBJ1-5, reads DTGVSQNPRHKITKRGQNVTFRCDPISEHNRLYWYRQTLGQGPEFLTYFQNEAQLEKSRLLSDRFSAERPKGSFSTLEIQRTEQGDSAMYLCASSLDSPLNQPQHFGDGTRLSIL.

Turning to this clonotype: Given a much more abundant clone one base away, this may be a read error. The chain has TRBV2 and TRBJ1-1; D ambiguous. Germline CDR1 SNHLY, CDR2 FYNNEI. The V end was cut by 6 bases, the J end by 7 bases, with 15 bases between. The CDR3 is 13 residues long. CDR3 sequence: CASSDGVVDEAFF. CDR3 DNA: TGTGCCAGCAGCGACGGAGTCGTGGATGAAGCTTTCTTT.

As for this clonotype: Given a much more abundant clone one base away, this may be a read error. This chain joins TRBV7-2 and TRBJ2-1; D ambiguous. The CDR3 runs 12 residues. Per the germline V gene, CDR1 is SGHTA and CDR2 is FQGNSA. With 10 bases removed from V and 9 bases from J, the gap between germline ends came to 16 bases. CDR3: CANNPGGFEQFF. In nucleotides, the CDR3 is TGTGCCAACAACCCAGGCGGTTTTGAGCAGTTCTTC.

V and J are TRBV2 and TRBJ1-1; no definite D call. Trimming removed 6 bases from V and 0 bases from J, with 14 bases in between. Germline loops: CDR1 SNHLY, CDR2 FYNNEI. The CDR3 is 15 amino acids. CDR3 amino acids: CASSMENRVNTEAFF. The CDR3 bases are TGTGCCAGCAGCATGGAAAATAGGGTGAACACTGAAGCTTTCTTT.

The rearrangement links TRBV6-1 to TRBJ1-2, with D uncertain. The CDR3 spans 11 residues. Between the trimmed V and J ends, which lost 8 bases and 8 bases, there was a span of 12 bases. Germline assignment: CDR1 MNHNS and CDR2 SASEGT. In DNA, the CDR3 is TGTGCCAGCGCCGGGCTGATCGGCTACACCTTC. Protein product: CASAGLIGYTF.

This clonotype was counted many times. This rearrangement joins TRBV10-3 to TRBJ1-1, with D possibly matching TRBD1 (6 bases). The ends were cut back, 7 bases at V and 2 bases at J, with 20 bases in the middle. This CDR3 comprises 16 residues. Germline loops: CDR1 ENHRY, CDR2 SYGVKD. The CDR3 here is CAIKADTGPTNTEAFF. The DNA of the CDR3 is TGTGCCATCAAAGCCGATACAGGGCCCACTAACACTGAAGCTTTCTTT.